This T cell receptor (beta chain) was documented in a study of blood T cell repertoires in COVID-19. Study-wide background: The United States, Italy and Spain were the sources of the acute and convalescent COVID-19 samples. Nucleic acid was either cDNA or gDNA, and it came from T cells, B-cell-depleted T cells, or PBMCs.

Participants' reported clinical history set cohort assignment. As handled by the study authors: Reference gene primer amplification gave nucleated cell count estimates. Repertoires were generated with immunoSEQ multiplex PCR, while TCRdb's copy carries only in-frame clones and drops some. V and J calls and clone size are given by that table; D and trimming were obtained from the DNA. The table has 350,000 to 400,000 clones, over 75% seen once. The CDR3 has 15 residues. The germline V gene has CDR1 SGHTA and CDR2 FQGNSA. J gave up 1 base and V 4 bases, and 4 bases lay outside the gene matches. Sequenced input: PBMCs or T cells enriched from blood (not recorded which). The gene calls are TRBV7-2 and TRBJ2-3; 8 nucleotides line up with TRBD1. This TCR was sampled from a man aged 35-49 years in a cohort exposed to, infected with or recovered from COVID-19 (not recorded which). In DNA form, the CDR3 reads TGTGCCAGCAGCTCGGGACAGGCCCGCACAGATACGCAGTATTTT. This gives the protein CASSSGQARTDTQYF. The full variable domain, its missing parts supplied by reference TRBV7-2 and TRBJ2-3, is GAGVSQSPSNKVTEKGKDVELRCDPISGHTALYWYRQSLGQGLEFLIYFQGNSAPDKSGLPSDRFSAERTGGSVSTLTIQRTQQEDSAVYLCASSSGQARTDTQYFGPGTRLTVL.